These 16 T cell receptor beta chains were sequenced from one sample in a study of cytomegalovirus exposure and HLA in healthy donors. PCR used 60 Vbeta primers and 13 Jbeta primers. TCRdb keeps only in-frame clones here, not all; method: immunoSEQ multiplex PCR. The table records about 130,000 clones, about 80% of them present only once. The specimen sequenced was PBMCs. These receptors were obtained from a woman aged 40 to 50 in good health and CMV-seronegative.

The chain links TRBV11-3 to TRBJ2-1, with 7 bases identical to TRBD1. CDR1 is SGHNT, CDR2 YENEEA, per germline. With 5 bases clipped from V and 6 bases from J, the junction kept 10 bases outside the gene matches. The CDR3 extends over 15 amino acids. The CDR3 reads CASSPQTTGANEQFF. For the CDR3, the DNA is TGTGCCAGCAGCCCCCAAACCACAGGGGCCAATGAGCAGTTCTTC.

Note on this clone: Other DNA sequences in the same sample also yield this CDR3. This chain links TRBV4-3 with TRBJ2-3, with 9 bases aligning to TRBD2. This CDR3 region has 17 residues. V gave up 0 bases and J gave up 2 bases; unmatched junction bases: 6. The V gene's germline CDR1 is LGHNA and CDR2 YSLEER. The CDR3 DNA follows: TGCGCCAGCAGCCAAGAAAGGGCGGGGGGGCCCACAGATACGCAGTATTTT. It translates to CASSQERAGGPTDTQYF.

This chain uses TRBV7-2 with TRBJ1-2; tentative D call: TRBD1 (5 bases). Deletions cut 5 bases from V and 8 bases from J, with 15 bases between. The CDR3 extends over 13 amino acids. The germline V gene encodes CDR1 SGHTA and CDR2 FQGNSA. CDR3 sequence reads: CASSTGGVRGYTF. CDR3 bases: TGTGCCAGCAGCACGGGGGGGGTGCGCGGCTACACCTTC. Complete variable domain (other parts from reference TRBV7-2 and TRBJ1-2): GAGVSQSPSNKVTEKGKDVELRCDPISGHTALYWYRQSLGQGLEFLIYFQGNSAPDKSGLPSDRFSAERTGGSVSTLTIQRTQQEDSAVYLCASSTGGVRGYTFGSGTRLTVV.

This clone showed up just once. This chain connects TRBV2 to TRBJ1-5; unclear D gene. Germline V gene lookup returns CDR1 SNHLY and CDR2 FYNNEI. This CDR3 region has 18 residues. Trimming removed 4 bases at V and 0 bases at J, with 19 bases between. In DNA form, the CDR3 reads TGTGCCAGCAGTGTTCAACGGGAGACTCGGAATAGCAATCAGCCCCAGCATTTT. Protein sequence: CASSVQRETRNSNQPQHF.

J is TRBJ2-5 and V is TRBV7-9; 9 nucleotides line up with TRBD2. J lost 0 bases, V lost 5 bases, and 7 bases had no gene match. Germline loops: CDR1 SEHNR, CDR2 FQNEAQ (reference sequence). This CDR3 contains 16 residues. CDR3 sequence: CASSDLAGGYQETQYF. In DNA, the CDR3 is TGTGCCAGCAGCGACCTGGCGGGGGGGTACCAAGAGACCCAGTACTTC.

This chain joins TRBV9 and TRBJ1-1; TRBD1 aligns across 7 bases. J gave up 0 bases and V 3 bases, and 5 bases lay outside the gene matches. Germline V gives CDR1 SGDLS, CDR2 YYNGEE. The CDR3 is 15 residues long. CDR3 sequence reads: CASSASGQMNTEAFF. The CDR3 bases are TGTGCCAGCAGCGCGTCGGGACAGATGAACACTGAAGCTTTCTTT.

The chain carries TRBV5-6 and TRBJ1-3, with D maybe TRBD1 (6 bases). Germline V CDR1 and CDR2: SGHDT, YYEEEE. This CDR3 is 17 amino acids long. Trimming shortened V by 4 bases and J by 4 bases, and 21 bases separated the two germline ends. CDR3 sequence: CASSLKPGHETGNTIYF. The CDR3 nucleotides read TGTGCCAGCAGCCTAAAACCGGGACATGAAACAGGAAACACCATATATTTT.

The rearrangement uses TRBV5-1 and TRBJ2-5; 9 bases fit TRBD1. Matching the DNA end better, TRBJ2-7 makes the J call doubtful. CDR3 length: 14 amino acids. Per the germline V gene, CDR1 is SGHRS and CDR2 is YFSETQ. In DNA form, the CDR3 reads TGCGCCACTTCCTGGGGACAGGGTTCCTACGAGCAGTACTTC. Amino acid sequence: CATSWGQGSYEQYF.

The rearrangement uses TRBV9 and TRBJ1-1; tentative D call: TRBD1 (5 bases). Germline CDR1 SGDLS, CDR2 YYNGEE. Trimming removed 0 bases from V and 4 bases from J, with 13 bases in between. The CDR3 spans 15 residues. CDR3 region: CASSVGGGEGTEAFF. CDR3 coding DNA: TGTGCCAGCAGCGTAGGGGGAGGGGAGGGCACTGAAGCTTTCTTT.

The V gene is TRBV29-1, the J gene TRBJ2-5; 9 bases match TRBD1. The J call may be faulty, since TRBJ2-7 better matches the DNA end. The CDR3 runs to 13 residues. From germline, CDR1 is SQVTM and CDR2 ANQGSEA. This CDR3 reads CSVERGQGYEQYF. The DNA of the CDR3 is TGCAGCGTGGAAAGGGGACAGGGATACGAGCAGTACTTC.

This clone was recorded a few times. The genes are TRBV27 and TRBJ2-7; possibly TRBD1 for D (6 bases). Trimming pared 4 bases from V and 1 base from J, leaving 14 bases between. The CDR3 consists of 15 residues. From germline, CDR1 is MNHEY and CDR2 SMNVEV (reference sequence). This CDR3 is CASSWGSTGSYEQYF. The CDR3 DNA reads TGTGCCAGCAGTTGGGGGTCGACAGGTTCCTACGAGCAGTACTTC.

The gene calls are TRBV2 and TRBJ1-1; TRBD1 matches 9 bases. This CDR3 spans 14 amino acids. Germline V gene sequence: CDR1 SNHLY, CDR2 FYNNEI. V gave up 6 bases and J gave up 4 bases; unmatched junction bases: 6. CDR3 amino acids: CASRRDRATTEAFF. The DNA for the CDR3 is TGTGCCAGCAGGAGGGACAGGGCCACCACTGAAGCTTTCTTT.

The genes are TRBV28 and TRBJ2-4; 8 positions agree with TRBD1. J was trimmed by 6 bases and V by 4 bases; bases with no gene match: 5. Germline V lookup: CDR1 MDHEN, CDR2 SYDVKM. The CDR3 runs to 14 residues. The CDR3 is CASSSGQEVNIQYF. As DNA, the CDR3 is TGTGCCAGCAGTTCGGGACAGGAAGTAAACATTCAGTACTTC. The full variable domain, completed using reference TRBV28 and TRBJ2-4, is DVKVTQSSRYLVKRTGEKVFLECVQDMDHENMFWYRQDPGLGLRLIYFSYDVKMKEKGDIPEGYSVSREKKERFSLILESASTNQTSMYLCASSSGQEVNIQYFGAGTRLSVL.

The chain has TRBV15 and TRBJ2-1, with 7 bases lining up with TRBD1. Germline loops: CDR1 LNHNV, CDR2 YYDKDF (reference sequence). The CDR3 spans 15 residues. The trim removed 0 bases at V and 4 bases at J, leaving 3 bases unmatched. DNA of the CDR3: TGTGCCACCAGCAGAGAGGACAGGAAATACAATGAGCAGTTCTTC. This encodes CATSREDRKYNEQFF.

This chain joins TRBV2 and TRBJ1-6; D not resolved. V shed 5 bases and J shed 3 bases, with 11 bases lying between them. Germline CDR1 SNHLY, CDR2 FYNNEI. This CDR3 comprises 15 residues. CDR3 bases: TGTGCCAGCAGTACGAACGGGAACTATAATTCACCCCTCCACTTT. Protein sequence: CASSTNGNYNSPLHF.

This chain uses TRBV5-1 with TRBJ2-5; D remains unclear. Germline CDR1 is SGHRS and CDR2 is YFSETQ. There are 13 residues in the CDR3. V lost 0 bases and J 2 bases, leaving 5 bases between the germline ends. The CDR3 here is CASSLGIQETQYF. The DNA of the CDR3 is TGCGCCAGCAGCTTGGGTATTCAAGAGACCCAGTACTTC.